The rows below give T cell receptor beta chains drawn from one sample of a study of blood T cell repertoires in COVID-19. This table comes from immunoSEQ multiplex PCR, and its TCRdb copy is limited to in-frame clones, with some not included. The sample has about 100,000 clones, roughly 90% seen once; the top ten hold 4.5% to 5%. Sequences were obtained from peripheral blood. The receptors were gathered from a man in his forties with active or convalescent COVID-19. Both conserved end residues are part of each CDR3. D genes are given only for firm matches. The size entry is marked missing in some rows and otherwise reads once, few, many or a size class.

cdr3_length j_call clone_size d_call v_call cdr3_nt cdr3_aa
15 TRBJ2-5 NA TRBD2 TRBV19 TGTGCCAGTAGCCCGGGACCGCCGGGGGGAGAGACCCAGTACTTC CASSPGPPGGETQYF
15 TRBJ1-5 NA NA TRBV7-9 TGTGCCAGCAGCTCGACCAGACAGGCAGGTCAGCCCCAGCATTTT CASSSTRQAGQPQHF
16 TRBJ2-7 NA TRBD1 TRBV19 TGTGCCAGTAGTATGATCTCGGGACAGGGATCCTACGAGCAGTACTTC CASSMISGQGSYEQYF
14 TRBJ2-7 NA TRBD2 TRBV6-2/TRBV6-3 TGTGCCAGCAGTCCCCCGGGACTAGTTGGGGAGCAGTACTTC CASSPPGLVGEQYF
14 TRBJ2-6 NA TRBD1 TRBV7-2 TGTGCCAGCAGACCCCCAGGGGGCAGCGAAGTCCTGACTTTC CASRPPGGSEVLTF
12 TRBJ1-1 NA NA TRBV24-1 TGTGCCACCAGTGATTGGGCGGGTGAAGCTTTCTTT CATSDWAGEAFF
14 TRBJ2-7 NA NA TRBV30 TGTGCCTGGACTACCGGGACAAACCCCTACGAGCAGTACTTC CAWTTGTNPYEQYF
13 TRBJ2-1 NA NA TRBV19 TGTGCCAGTAGTGTCAAGCTGGACAATGAGCAGTTCTTC CASSVKLDNEQFF
14 TRBJ2-1 NA TRBD2 TRBV5-1 TGCGCCAGCAGCGGACTAGCGGGAGCAGGCGAGCAGTTCTTC CASSGLAGAGEQFF
14 TRBJ1-1 NA NA TRBV7-9 TGTGCCAGCAGCATACAGGGTGGAAGCACTGAAGCTTTCTTT CASSIQGGSTEAFF
13 TRBJ2-1 once NA TRBV19 TGTGCCAGTAGCGAACAAACCTACAATGAGCAGTTCTTC CASSEQTYNEQFF
11 TRBJ2-1 NA NA TRBV28 TGTGCCAGCAGTGGTTTCGGGGAGCAGTTCTTC CASSGFGEQFF
15 TRBJ2-1 NA NA TRBV18 TGTGCCAGCTCCCAGAGGTCGAACTCCTACAATGAGCAGTTCTTC CASSQRSNSYNEQFF
14 TRBJ2-4 NA NA TRBV28 TGTGCCAGCAGGGTCGAACTCTCCAAAAACATTCAGTACTTC CASRVELSKNIQYF
16 TRBJ2-2 NA TRBD1 TRBV28 TGTGCCAGCAGCTACGGGACAGGGAAAGGCACCGGGGAGCTGTTTTTT CASSYGTGKGTGELFF
13 TRBJ1-2 NA TRBD1 TRBV5-1 TGCGCCAGCAGCTTCGGGACAGGGGATGGCTACACCTTC CASSFGTGDGYTF
15 TRBJ2-7 NA NA TRBV10-3 TGTGCCATCAGAACCGGACAGACGGAGAGATACGAGCAGTACTTC CAIRTGQTERYEQYF
14 TRBJ1-1 NA NA TRBV5-6 TGTGCCAGCAGCTTAGTAGGAGTTGGAACTGAAGCTTTCTTT CASSLVGVGTEAFF
16 TRBJ2-2 NA TRBD2 TRBV19 TGTGCCAGGTCCGCGGCGGGAGGATGGAACACCGGGGAGCTGTTTTTT CARSAAGGWNTGELFF
13 TRBJ1-2 NA NA TRBV7-2 TGTGCCAGCAGCTTAGTACAGAGCTATGGCTACACCTTC CASSLVQSYGYTF
12 TRBJ2-1 NA TRBD2 TRBV18 TGTGCCAGCTTCAACCCTACTAGCGGGGGGTTCTTC CASFNPTSGGFF
15 TRBJ1-5 NA NA TRBV5-6 TGTGCCAGCAGCTTGACAGGGATAGGCAATCAGCCCCAGCATTTT CASSLTGIGNQPQHF
14 TRBJ1-2 NA TRBD1 TRBV7-9 TGTGCCAGCAGCTTAGCGATGGCAGGGGGTGGCTACACCTTC CASSLAMAGGGYTF